Each of the 12 T cell receptor beta chains below was sequenced from the same sample in a study of blood T cell repertoires in COVID-19. The data were produced by immunoSEQ multiplex PCR, yet TCRdb's version contains in-frame clones alone and is incomplete. The sample carries some 150,000 clones, 84% recorded once. Sequencing input: peripheral blood. These receptors all come from a man aged 65-85 years with acute or convalescent COVID-19.

V and J are TRBV5-1 and TRBJ2-2; D ambiguous. The V end was cut by 6 bases, the J end by 5 bases, with 14 bases between. Germline V gene data show CDR1 as SGHRS and CDR2 as YFSETQ. This CDR3 spans 14 amino acids. The DNA of the CDR3 is TGCGCCAGCATATCGGAGTATGGGACCGGGGAGCTGTTTTTT. As protein: CASISEYGTGELFF.

CDR3 sequence reads: CASSLNINREQYF. In DNA, the CDR3 is TGTGCCAGCAGCTTGAACATCAATCGCGAGCAGTACTTC. The chain joins TRBV5-4 to TRBJ2-7; D uncertain. The CDR3 consists of 13 residues. With 1 base removed from V and 6 bases from J, the gap between germline ends came to 11 bases. Germline V gene data show CDR1 as SGHNT and CDR2 as YYREEE (reference sequence).

The gene calls are TRBV18 and TRBJ2-3; D might be TRBD2 (6 bases). This CDR3 region has 15 residues. The V end was cut by 3 bases, the J end by 0 bases, with 10 bases between. Germline V gene sequence: CDR1 KGHSH, CDR2 LQKENI. The CDR3 region is CASSPGTGSTDTQYF. The DNA of the CDR3 is TGTGCCAGCTCACCGGGGACTGGAAGCACAGATACGCAGTATTTT.

The chain joins TRBV9 to TRBJ2-7; 11 bases match TRBD2. This CDR3 is 16 amino acids long. Germline V gives CDR1 SGDLS, CDR2 YYNGEE. V lost 0 bases, J lost 4 bases, and 6 bases stayed unmatched. The CDR3 DNA reads as TGTGCCAGCAGCGTAGGGCTAGCGGGAGGTCCGTACGAGCAGTACTTC. Its protein is CASSVGLAGGPYEQYF.

This clone showed up just a few times. This chain links TRBV11-3 with TRBJ2-1; possibly TRBD1 for D (6 bases). The CDR3 length is 15 residues. CDR1 is SGHNT and CDR2 is YENEEA in the germline V gene. V was cut by 1 base and J by 4 bases, with 11 bases left in between. CDR3 coding DNA: TGTGCCAGCAGCTTAGGGGGGCGATTGTACAATGAGCAGTTCTTC. It encodes CASSLGGRLYNEQFF.

The chain is built from TRBV6-4 and TRBJ2-1, with D unresolved. Germline V gene lookup returns CDR1 MRHNA and CDR2 SNTAGT. V was clipped by 2 bases and J by 10 bases, with 6 bases between them. The length of the CDR3 is 11 residues. The CDR3 here is CASSDRSEQFF. The CDR3 DNA reads TGTGCCAGCAGTGACCGAAGCGAGCAGTTCTTC.

This rearrangement joins TRBV10-2 to TRBJ2-2, with 9 bases fitting TRBD1. This CDR3 spans 16 amino acids. The V and J ends lost 3 bases and 3 bases, in that order; junction bases with no gene match: 5. Germline CDR1 is WSHSY and CDR2 is SAAADI. The CDR3 DNA reads TGCGCCAGCAGTGACTCCCGACAGGGGGACACCGGGGAGCTGTTTTTT. Translation gives CASSDSRQGDTGELFF.

V and J are TRBV5-6 and TRBJ2-1, with a possible D match to TRBD1 (8 bases). V was shortened by 1 base and J by 5 bases, with 13 bases between the two germline ends. There are 15 residues in the CDR3. The germline V gene encodes CDR1 SGHDT and CDR2 YYEEEE. The CDR3 region is CASSLTGGGHNEQFF. DNA for the CDR3: TGTGCCAGCAGCTTGACAGGGGGAGGGCACAATGAGCAGTTCTTC.

This chain uses TRBV20-1 with TRBJ2-7, with D possibly TRBD2 on 6 matching bases. Germline loops: CDR1 DFQATT, CDR2 SNEGSKA (reference sequence). The CDR3 is 11 amino acids. Trimming shortened V by 5 bases and J by 6 bases, and 11 bases separated the two germline ends. CDR3 sequence reads: CSAGLGGEQYF. In nucleotides, the CDR3 is TGCAGTGCTGGCCTGGGGGGCGAGCAGTACTTC.

The chain joins TRBV6-6 to TRBJ1-2; 7 nucleotides line up with TRBD1. Germline V CDR1 and CDR2: MNHNY, SVGAGI (reference sequence). This CDR3 spans 14 amino acids. V shed 5 bases, J shed 2 bases, and the junction held 5 bases outside the gene matches. The CDR3, as DNA: TGTGCCAGCAGTGGGACAGCCTCCAACTATGGCTACACCTTC. Translation: CASSGTASNYGYTF.

J is TRBJ2-7 and V is TRBV11-1, with TRBD2 identical over 12 bases. Germline trimming cut 5 bases from V and 2 bases from J; bases unmatched to any gene: 4. The length of the CDR3 is 15 residues. Germline CDR1 and CDR2: SGHAT and FQDESV (reference sequence). As DNA, the CDR3 is TGTGCCAGCAGCCCCCTAGCGGGAGGGCCCTACGAGCAGTACTTC. This sequence encodes CASSPLAGGPYEQYF.

By frequency in the sample, this clone is medium-sized. The J gene is TRBJ2-3, the V gene TRBV5-1; D is unclear. Deletions cut 7 bases from V and 6 bases from J, with 18 bases between. The CDR3 runs to 14 residues. CDR1 and CDR2 from the germline V gene are SGHRS and YFSETQ. The CDR3 spells CASGRHQAQDTQYF. The CDR3 DNA reads TGCGCCAGCGGCCGACACCAGGCCCAGGATACGCAGTATTTT.